These 10 T cell receptor beta chains share one sample of origin, sequenced in a study of control samples from healthy donors and cancer patients (dated by TCRdb to the early 2020s). Libraries were made using the immunoSEQ multiplex PCR assay. TCRdb took over this immuneACCESS table, retaining in-frame rearrangements with V and J assigned. Such tables are incomplete; in checked studies, under half of the missing clones stem from an unresolved V gene, and the remainder is unexplained. Within this sample are roughly 70,000 clones, with about 95% of them counted one time only. Of the sample, approximately 3% is held by the ten largest clones. The sequenced sample consisted of blood. All receptors come from a woman aged 25-40 years in good health.

The rearrangement joins TRBV28 to TRBJ1-3; weak D call: TRBD1 (5 bases). The CDR3 is 16 amino acids. The V end lost 7 bases, the J end lost 0 bases, and 16 bases lay between the germline ends. Germline CDR1 MDHEN, CDR2 SYDVKM. The CDR3, as DNA: TGTGCCAGCAACGAACCGGGACGGCTCTCTGGAAACACCATATATTTT. Translated: CASNEPGRLSGNTIYF.

The chain combines TRBV29-1 with TRBJ1-1; perhaps TRBD1 as D (5 bases). CDR3 size: 12 residues. V was shortened by 7 bases and J by 4 bases, with 13 bases between the two germline ends. CDR1 is SQVTM, CDR2 ANQGSEA, per germline. The CDR3 coding sequence is TGCAGCGCCATGACGGGGGTCACTGAAGCTTTCTTT. It is translated as CSAMTGVTEAFF. The full variable domain, rest sourced from reference TRBV29-1 and TRBJ1-1, is SAVISQKPSRDICQRGTSLTIQCQVDSQVTMMFWYRQQPGQSLTLIATANQGSEATYESGFVIDKFPISRPNLTFSTLTVSNMSPEDSSIYLCSAMTGVTEAFFGQGTRLTVV.

V and J are TRBV6-5 and TRBJ1-5; TRBD1 might be the D (5 bases). Germline CDR1 MNHEY, CDR2 SVGAGI. Trimming took 2 bases from V and 5 from J, leaving 13 bases between them. This CDR3 has 15 residues. CDR3 in amino acids: CASSYGGRDDQPQHF. The DNA for the CDR3 is TGTGCCAGCAGTTACGGAGGCCGGGACGATCAGCCCCAGCATTTT.

This chain links TRBV5-6 with TRBJ1-1; D gene ambiguous. V was clipped by 3 bases and J by 3 bases, with 6 bases between them. The germline CDR1 and CDR2 sequences are SGHDT and YYEEEE. This CDR3 has 12 residues. The CDR3 nucleotides read TGTGCCAGCAGCTCCGGAGACACTGAAGCTTTCTTT. As protein: CASSSGDTEAFF. Based on the CDR3 plus reference TRBV5-6 and TRBJ1-1, the full variable domain is DAGVTQSPTHLIKTRGQQVTLRCSPKSGHDTVSWYQQALGQGPQFIFQYYEEEERQRGNFPDRFSGHQFPNYSSELNVNALLLGDSALYLCASSSGDTEAFFGQGTRLTVV.

The chain is built from TRBV7-9 and TRBJ2-3, with D unresolved. The CDR3 spans 11 residues. CDR1 SEHNR and CDR2 FQNEAQ come from the germline V gene (reference sequence). V was shortened by 7 bases and J by 1 base, with 3 bases between the two germline ends. The DNA for the CDR3 is TGTGCCAGCACCGGCACAGATACGCAGTATTTT. Encoded protein: CASTGTDTQYF.

The J gene is TRBJ1-2, the V gene TRBV6-5; D remains unclear. Trimming shortened V by 0 bases and J by 7 bases, and 15 bases separated the two germline ends. This CDR3 is 15 amino acids long. Germline V gives CDR1 MNHEY, CDR2 SVGAGI. Here the CDR3 reads CASSYSSRTISGYTF. As DNA, the CDR3 is TGTGCCAGCAGTTACTCGTCAAGGACGATAAGTGGCTACACCTTC.

V and J are TRBV6-5 and TRBJ2-7, with 10 nucleotides matching TRBD1. J was trimmed by 4 bases and V by 6 bases; bases with no gene match: 3. Germline assignment: CDR1 MNHEY and CDR2 SVGAGI. This CDR3 has 13 residues. This CDR3 is CASSRDRGYEQYV. The CDR3 bases are TGTGCCAGCAGCCGGGACAGGGGTTACGAGCAGTACGTC.

The chain has TRBV19 and TRBJ1-5; 7 bases are shared with TRBD1. Looked up from germline, CDR1 is LNHDA and CDR2 is SQIVND (reference sequence). J lost 0 bases, V lost 7 bases, and 6 bases had no gene match. The CDR3 loop spans 15 amino acids. The CDR3 reads CASTPTGNSNQPQHF. DNA of the CDR3: TGTGCCAGTACCCCGACAGGGAATAGCAATCAGCCCCAGCATTTT.

This CDR3 reads CATTTGGGTDTQYF. CDR3 in DNA: TGTGCCACCACAACAGGGGGTGGCACAGATACGCAGTATTTT. The chain uses TRBV7-6 and TRBJ2-3; 8 nucleotides line up with TRBD1. The CDR3 length is 14 residues. J was trimmed by 1 base and V by 10 bases; bases with no gene match: 7. The germline V gene encodes CDR1 SGHVS and CDR2 FNYEAQ. Supplemented by reference TRBV7-6 and TRBJ2-3, the full variable domain reads GAGVSQSPRYKVTKRGQDVALRCDPISGHVSLYWYRQALGQGPEFLTYFNYEAQQDKSGLPNDRFSAERPEGSISTLTIQRTEQRDSAMYRCATTTGGGTDTQYFGPGTRLTVL.

This chain connects TRBV7-2 to TRBJ1-1; D is possibly TRBD1 (5 bases). The CDR3 consists of 12 residues. The V gene's germline CDR1 is SGHTA and CDR2 FQGNSA. Trimming stripped 3 bases from V and 6 bases from J, with 8 bases between. The CDR3 bases are TGTGCCAGCAGCTTCAGGGCGGCTGAAGCTTTCTTT. Translating it yields CASSFRAAEAFF.